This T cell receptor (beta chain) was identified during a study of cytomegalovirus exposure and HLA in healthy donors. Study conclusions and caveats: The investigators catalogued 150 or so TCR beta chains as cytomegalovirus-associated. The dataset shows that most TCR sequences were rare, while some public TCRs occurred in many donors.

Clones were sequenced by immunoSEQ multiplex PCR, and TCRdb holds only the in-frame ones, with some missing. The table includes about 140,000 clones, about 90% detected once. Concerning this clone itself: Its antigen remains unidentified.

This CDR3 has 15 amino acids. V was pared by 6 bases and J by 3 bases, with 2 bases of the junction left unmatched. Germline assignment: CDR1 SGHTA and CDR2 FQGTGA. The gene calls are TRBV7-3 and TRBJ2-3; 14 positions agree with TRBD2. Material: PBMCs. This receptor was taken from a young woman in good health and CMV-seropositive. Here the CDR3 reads CASSRTSGRTDTQYF. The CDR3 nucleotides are TGTGCCAGCAGTCGGACTAGCGGGAGGACAGATACGCAGTATTTT.